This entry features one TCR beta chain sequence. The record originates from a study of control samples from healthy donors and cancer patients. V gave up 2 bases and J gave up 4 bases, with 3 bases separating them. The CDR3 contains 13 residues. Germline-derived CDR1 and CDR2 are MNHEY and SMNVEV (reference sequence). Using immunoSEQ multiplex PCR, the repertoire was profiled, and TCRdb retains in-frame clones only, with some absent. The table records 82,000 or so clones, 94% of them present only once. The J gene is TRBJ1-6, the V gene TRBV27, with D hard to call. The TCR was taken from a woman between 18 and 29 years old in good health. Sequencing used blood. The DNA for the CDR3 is TGTGCCAGCAGTTTAGTTTATAATTCACCCCTCCACTTT. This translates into CASSLVYNSPLHF.